This is a list of T cell receptor beta chains from one sample in a study of PD-L1 blockade in urothelial cancer. Produced via immunoSEQ multiplex PCR; TCRdb's table is partial and in-frame only. The data hold roughly 120,000 clones, with around 93% observed a single time. This sample comprised PBMCs, obtained around atezolizumab (anti-PD-L1) treatment. The receptors here all came from a man between 60 and 75 years old with urothelial cancer. Both conserved end residues are part of each CDR3. The order of the fields is CDR3 protein, J gene, V gene.

CDR3aa: CASSPGQGGDTEAFF
j_gene: TRBJ1-1
v_gene: TRBV11-3

CDR3aa: CASSSPSGNTGELFF
j_gene: TRBJ2-2
v_gene: TRBV7-9

CDR3aa: CASSLNSGGETQYF
j_gene: TRBJ2-5
v_gene: TRBV27

CDR3aa: CASGPGLDTQYF
j_gene: TRBJ2-3
v_gene: TRBV10-1

CDR3aa: CASSYGQGISDEQYF
j_gene: TRBJ2-7
v_gene: TRBV5-6

CDR3aa: CAISDPGGTKRRNEQFF
j_gene: TRBJ2-1
v_gene: TRBV10-3

CDR3aa: CASSTRDSPPGTQYF
j_gene: TRBJ2-5
v_gene: TRBV7-2

CDR3aa: CASSPLRTGVGTNTEAFF
j_gene: TRBJ1-1
v_gene: TRBV28

CDR3aa: CASSPRQGGTGELFF
j_gene: TRBJ2-2
v_gene: TRBV7-3

CDR3aa: CASTPRTSVVTGELFF
j_gene: TRBJ2-2
v_gene: TRBV19

CDR3aa: CASSFMTGVSTGELFF
j_gene: TRBJ2-2
v_gene: TRBV27

CDR3aa: CASSALGGQGLTEQFF
j_gene: TRBJ2-1
v_gene: TRBV25-1

CDR3aa: CASRSGGVGEKLFF
j_gene: TRBJ1-4
v_gene: TRBV28

CDR3aa: CASSDSYEQYF
j_gene: TRBJ2-7
v_gene: TRBV7-9

CDR3aa: CAISEYQRAGQETQYF
j_gene: TRBJ2-5
v_gene: TRBV10-3

CDR3aa: CASNLLAANEQFF
j_gene: TRBJ2-1
v_gene: TRBV7-9

CDR3aa: CASSQDPSGTSGSTDTQYF
j_gene: TRBJ2-3
v_gene: TRBV4-3

CDR3aa: CASSLLTSGTFVYNEQFF
j_gene: TRBJ2-1
v_gene: TRBV5-6

CDR3aa: CASSLGTSGGWSTDTQYF
j_gene: TRBJ2-3
v_gene: TRBV5-1

CDR3aa: CASSKLAGANSYEQYF
j_gene: TRBJ2-7
v_gene: TRBV11-2

CDR3aa: CAWSRAGTSGRGQYF
j_gene: TRBJ2-7
v_gene: TRBV30

CDR3aa: CASSDTSGRTDTQYF
j_gene: TRBJ2-3
v_gene: TRBV2

CDR3aa: CASSEAGQGGTGELFF
j_gene: TRBJ2-2
v_gene: TRBV25-1

CDR3aa: CASSSRGEQYF
j_gene: TRBJ2-7
v_gene: TRBV5-1

CDR3aa: CASSKTSGGYNEQFF
j_gene: TRBJ2-1
v_gene: TRBV6-5

CDR3aa: CAWSVLAVQETQYF
j_gene: TRBJ2-5
v_gene: TRBV30

CDR3aa: CASSYDTRNYGYTF
j_gene: TRBJ1-2
v_gene: TRBV6-6

CDR3aa: CAWSASTVYTEAFF
j_gene: TRBJ1-1
v_gene: TRBV30

CDR3aa: CAWSDTGRGWVTEAFF
j_gene: TRBJ1-1
v_gene: TRBV30

CDR3aa: CANSDTASGTDTQYF
j_gene: TRBJ2-3
v_gene: TRBV10-3

CDR3aa: CASSLQEGTYNEQFF
j_gene: TRBJ2-1
v_gene: TRBV4-2

CDR3aa: CATSGGYRQAYEQYF
j_gene: TRBJ2-7
v_gene: TRBV15

CDR3aa: CASSHTGVSTDTQYF
j_gene: TRBJ2-3
v_gene: TRBV5-1

CDR3aa: CASSDNSGNTIYF
j_gene: TRBJ1-3
v_gene: TRBV2

CDR3aa: CASSPRPGGRDIQYF
j_gene: TRBJ2-4
v_gene: TRBV9

CDR3aa: CATYGRLSGGRDTQYF
j_gene: TRBJ2-3
v_gene: TRBV15

CDR3aa: CASSYVSGTDTQYF
j_gene: TRBJ2-3
v_gene: TRBV28